Listed here are 10 T cell receptor beta chains from one sample, sequenced in a study of blood T cell repertoires in COVID-19. Only in-frame clones appear in the TCRdb table, and some are missing; sequencing was by immunoSEQ multiplex PCR. The data hold approximately 170,000 clones, with 75% to 85% observed a single time. Sample: PBMCs or T cells enriched from blood (not recorded which). The receptors here all came from a man aged 40-55 years who had recovered from COVID-19.

This chain uses TRBV7-9 with TRBJ1-2, with 7 bases fitting TRBD1. Trimming removed 1 base from V and 13 bases from J; junction bases left unmatched: 6. The CDR3 has 12 amino acids. Germline CDR1 reads SEHNR; CDR2 reads FQNEAQ (reference sequence). CDR3: CASSLGDSLTTF. In DNA form, the CDR3 reads TGTGCCAGCAGCTTAGGGGACAGCCTAACCACCTTC. The whole variable domain, remainder taken from reference TRBV7-9 and TRBJ1-2, is DTGVSQNPRHKITKRGQNVTFRCDPISEHNRLYWYRQTLGQGPEFLTYFQNEAQLEKSRLLSDRFSAERPKGSFSTLEIQRTEQGDSAMYLCASSLGDSLTTFGSGTRLTVV.

CDR3 DNA sequence: TGTGCCAGCAGATCAGGGTACGAGCAGTACTTC. Translated: CASRSGYEQYF. The rearrangement uses TRBV3-1 (or the pseudogene TRBV3-2) and TRBJ2-7, with D perhaps TRBD1 (5 bases). The CDR3 loop spans 11 amino acids. Trimming took off 6 bases at V and 4 bases at J, with 7 bases between the two ends. Germline loops: CDR1 LGHDT, CDR2 YNNKEL (reference sequence).

In DNA, the CDR3 is TGTGCCAGCAGCCCACAGGGGAACTATGGCTACACCTTC. This sequence encodes CASSPQGNYGYTF. The V and J genes are TRBV6-5 and TRBJ1-2, with 7 positions matching TRBD1. J lost 2 bases, V lost 6 bases, and 3 bases had no gene match. The CDR3 is 13 amino acids. Germline V gene lookup returns CDR1 MNHEY and CDR2 SVGAGI.

This clone occurred a few times. In DNA, the CDR3 is TGTGCCAGTAGTCCACGGACTAGCGGGGGGGTGGAGCTGTTTTTT. Protein product: CASSPRTSGGVELFF. The V call is TRBV19, the J call TRBJ2-2, with 15 bases lining up with TRBD2. CDR3 size: 15 residues. V shed 5 bases and J 10 bases; nucleotides not matched to a gene: 5. CDR1 and CDR2 from the germline V gene are LNHDA and SQIVND (reference sequence).

The genes are TRBV13 and TRBJ2-5; D possibly corresponds to TRBD2 (5 bases). The V gene's germline CDR1 is PRHDT and CDR2 FYEKMQ (reference sequence). CDR3 size: 14 residues. V was cut by 2 bases and J by 8 bases, with 15 bases left in between. The CDR3 is CASSLRQSGGTQYF. The DNA for the CDR3 is TGTGCCAGCAGCTTACGGCAGAGCGGAGGAACCCAGTACTTC.

CDR3 sequence: CASSLYTGNIQYF. Written as DNA, the CDR3 is TGTGCCAGCAGCTTATATACAGGCAACATTCAGTACTTC. The rearrangement joins TRBV5-6 to TRBJ2-4, with D perhaps matching TRBD1 (5 bases). This CDR3 has 13 residues. Germline-derived CDR1 and CDR2 are SGHDT and YYEEEE. Trimming shortened V by 2 bases and J by 7 bases, and 10 bases separated the two germline ends. The entire variable domain, with the rest obtained from reference TRBV5-6 and TRBJ2-4, is as follows: DAGVTQSPTHLIKTRGQQVTLRCSPKSGHDTVSWYQQALGQGPQFIFQYYEEEERQRGNFPDRFSGHQFPNYSSELNVNALLLGDSALYLCASSLYTGNIQYFGAGTRLSVL.

The chain has TRBV19 and TRBJ1-1, with D unclear. There are 13 residues in the CDR3. Germline CDR1 is LNHDA and CDR2 is SQIVND (reference sequence). The V end lost 3 bases, the J end lost 10 bases, and 15 bases lay between the germline ends. The DNA of the CDR3 is TGTGCCAGTAGTATTATAACACGATCCCCAGCTTTCTTT. Its translation: CASSIITRSPAFF.

The chain uses TRBV7-3 and TRBJ1-2; D not resolved. The ends were cut back, 2 bases at V and 4 bases at J, with 14 bases in the middle. Germline V lookup: CDR1 SGHTA, CDR2 FQGTGA. This CDR3 is built from 15 residues. The CDR3 protein is CASSLSWQTSYGYTF. The CDR3 nucleotides read TGTGCCAGCAGCTTATCCTGGCAGACATCCTATGGCTACACCTTC.

The rearrangement uses TRBV5-1 and TRBJ1-3, with 7 bases aligning to TRBD1. The V segment lost 4 bases and the J segment 2 bases; nucleotides outside the gene matches: 9. From germline, CDR1 is SGHRS and CDR2 YFSETQ. The CDR3 has 16 residues. The CDR3, as DNA: TGCGCCAGCAGCGTCGAATTACAGGGGACTGGAAACACCATATATTTT. This sequence encodes CASSVELQGTGNTIYF.

The chain's CDR3 is CASSLDTYGYTF. The CDR3 coding sequence is TGCGCCAGCAGCTTGGACACCTATGGCTACACCTTC. This chain connects TRBV5-1 to TRBJ1-2; D remains ambiguous. The V gene lost 0 bases and the J gene lost 4 bases, with 4 bases spanning the gap. The CDR3 sequence is 12 residues long. CDR1 and CDR2 from the germline V gene are SGHRS and YFSETQ.